These T cell receptor beta chains were read from a single sample in a study of blood T cell repertoires in COVID-19. Produced via immunoSEQ multiplex PCR; TCRdb's table is partial and in-frame only. This table holds under 350,000 clones, approximately 86% found once. The sequencing input was PBMCs or T cells enriched from blood (not recorded which). These receptors originate from a woman in her thirties or forties with acute COVID-19. CDR3s leave out the opening cysteine and the closing phenylalanine or tryptophan. The D gene is left open where the match is weak.

D gene | V gene | CDR3 protein
TRBD1 | TRBV28 | ASSLLPGTGGFGNQPQH
TRBD1 | TRBV28 | ASSPTGGHSRLTRYPQETQY
TRBD1 | TRBV11-3 | ASSFTGGFEQF
. | TRBV5-6 | ASSVGHNPGLY
TRBD1 | TRBV9 | ASSARTGSMKAF
TRBD2 | TRBV11-2 | ASSTGLAVTYNEQF
. | TRBV3-1/TRBV3-2 | ASSQVRGIGYT
TRBD1 | TRBV19 | ASSLRTGGISDTQY
TRBD1 | TRBV3-1/TRBV3-2 | ASSPLGQGNRNEQF
TRBD2 | TRBV3-1/TRBV3-2 | ASSHLAANYEQY
. | TRBV3-1/TRBV3-2 | ASSSSRRQHGYT
. | TRBV29-1 | SVEYNRKNIQY
. | TRBV2 | ASSQTVSGANVPT
. | TRBV5-5 | ASSLSEQGWYGYT
TRBD2 | TRBV19 | ASSILASGSEQF
TRBD2 | TRBV7-3 | ASSPKGLAGGRNNEQF
TRBD2 | TRBV5-1 | ASSLKLAGDNEQF
. | TRBV19 | ASNTYGQNNEQF
TRBD1 | TRBV9 | ASSEGQVHSPLH
TRBD1 | TRBV7-8 | ASSRRQGSTEAF
TRBD1 | TRBV3-1/TRBV3-2 | ASSLAGTGSQETQY
. | TRBV18 | ASSPSADSPNEKLF
. | TRBV7-2 | ASSLRSQGPTEAF
. | TRBV12-5 | ASALWRVEGNQPQH
. | TRBV6-2/TRBV6-3 | ASSYEGLETQY
TRBD2 | TRBV5-1 | ASSTTSGKTDTQY
. | TRBV9 | ASSTQGQSYWDYGYT
. | TRBV28 | ASSGQGSNEQF
. | TRBV5-4 | ASSLKLNNEQF
. | TRBV6-5 | ASSYSGRYEQY